This T cell receptor beta chain is from a study of response to subunit inactivated influenza vaccine. About this clonotype itself: The antigen is unknown.

Via MiXCR, TCRdb re-called the RT-PCR reads, giving one row per CDR3 protein. Found here are more than 450,000 distinct CDR3 sequences, around 8% of them singletons; the top ten hold 10% to 15%. The CDR3 runs 16 residues. The germline CDR1 and CDR2 sequences are KGHDR and SFDVKD. V shed 5 bases, J shed 4 bases, and the junction held 10 bases outside the gene matches. Study-wide points: Each seasonal influenza vaccination recruits few new T cells, the authors suggested.

The sample was PBMCs from blood, taken less than 30 months after vaccination. The sequence came from a man in his fifties or sixties who received an inactivated influenza vaccine. The chain uses TRBV24-1 and TRBJ2-3; 8 bases map to TRBD1. In DNA form, the CDR3 reads TGTGCCACCAGTGCAACGGACAGGGCTGACCCAGATACGCAGTATTTT. Translated: CATSATDRADPDTQYF.